The sequence of this TCR beta chain was determined in a study of T-cell reconstitution after alpha-beta-depleted transplantation in children. Unique molecular identifiers tagged the TCRbeta library. TCRdb re-called the PCR reads through MiXCR, storing one row per CDR3 protein. The sample contains almost 400,000 distinct CDR3 sequences, around 20% of which appear only once. In germline, CDR1 is MGHDK, CDR2 SYGVNS. The V end lost 1 base, the J end lost 3 bases, and 17 bases lay between the germline ends. There are 17 residues in the CDR3. Sequencing used PBMCs from the stem cell graft donor, obtained from the stem cell graft. The sequence was obtained from a human donor who donated a stem cell graft to a child with acute myeloid leukemia. The chain uses TRBV25-1 and TRBJ2-3, with D unclear. This CDR3 reads CASSEWAATVATDTQYF. The CDR3 nucleotides read TGTGCCAGCAGTGAATGGGCAGCAACTGTTGCGACAGATACGCAGTATTTT.